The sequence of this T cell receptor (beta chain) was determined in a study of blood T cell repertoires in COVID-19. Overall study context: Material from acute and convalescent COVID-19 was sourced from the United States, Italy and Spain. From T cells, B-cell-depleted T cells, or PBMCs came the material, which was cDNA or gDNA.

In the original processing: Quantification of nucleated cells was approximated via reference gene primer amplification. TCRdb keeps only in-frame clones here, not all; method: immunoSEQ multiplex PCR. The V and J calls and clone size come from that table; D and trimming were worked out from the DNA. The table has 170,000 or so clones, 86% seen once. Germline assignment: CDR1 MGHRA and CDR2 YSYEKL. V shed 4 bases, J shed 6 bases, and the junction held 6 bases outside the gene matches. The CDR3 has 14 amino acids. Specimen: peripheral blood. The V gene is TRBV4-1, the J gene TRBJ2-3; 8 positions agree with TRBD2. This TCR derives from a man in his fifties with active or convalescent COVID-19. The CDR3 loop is CASSPRGGQDTQYF. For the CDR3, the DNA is TGCGCCAGCAGCCCTCGGGGGGGCCAGGATACGCAGTATTTT.